This TCR beta chain was sequenced in a study of blood T cell repertoires in COVID-19. Study-level background: Both acute and convalescent COVID-19 samples were obtained from the United States, Italy and Spain. Sources were T cells, B-cell-depleted T cells, or PBMCs; the material itself was cDNA or gDNA.

Source study methods: Amplification from reference gene primers served as the basis for estimated nucleated cell counts. Only in-frame clones appear in the TCRdb table, and some are missing; sequencing was by immunoSEQ multiplex PCR. Clone size and V and J calls were adopted from that table, with D and trimming inferred from the DNA. The repertoire holds about 400,000 clones, with approximately 88% as singletons. After removal of 3 bases from V and 4 bases from J, the junction contained 13 bases not matched to a gene. Germline loops: CDR1 SGHRS, CDR2 YFSETQ. CDR3 length equals 17 residues. The cohort comprised adults aged 18 to 89 years residing in 20 to 30 US areas.

V usage is TRBV5-1 and J usage is TRBJ2-5; the match to TRBD2 covers 9 bases. This sequence was found in a woman in her thirties or forties with acute COVID-19. The sample comprised PBMCs or T cells enriched from blood (not recorded which). CDR3 in amino acids: CASSSTWAGGLSETQYF. CDR3 nucleotide sequence: TGCGCCAGCAGCTCCACCTGGGCGGGGGGGCTCTCAGAGACCCAGTACTTC.